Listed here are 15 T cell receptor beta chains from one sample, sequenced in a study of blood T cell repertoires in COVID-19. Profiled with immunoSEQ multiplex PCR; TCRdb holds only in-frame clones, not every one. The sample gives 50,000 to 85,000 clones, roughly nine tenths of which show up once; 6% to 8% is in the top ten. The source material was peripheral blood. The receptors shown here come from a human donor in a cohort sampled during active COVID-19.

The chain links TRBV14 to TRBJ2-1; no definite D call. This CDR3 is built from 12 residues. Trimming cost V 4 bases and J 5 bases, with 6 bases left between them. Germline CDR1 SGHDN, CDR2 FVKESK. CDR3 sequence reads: CASSLVDNEQFF. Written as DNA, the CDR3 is TGTGCCAGCAGCCTAGTAGACAATGAGCAGTTCTTC.

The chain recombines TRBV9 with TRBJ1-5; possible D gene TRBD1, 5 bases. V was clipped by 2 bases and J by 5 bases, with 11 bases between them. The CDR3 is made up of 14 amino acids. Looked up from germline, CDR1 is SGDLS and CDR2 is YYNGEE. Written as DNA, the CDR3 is TGTGCCAGCAGCGTCGGCACACAGGATCAGCCCCAGCATTTT. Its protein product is CASSVGTQDQPQHF.

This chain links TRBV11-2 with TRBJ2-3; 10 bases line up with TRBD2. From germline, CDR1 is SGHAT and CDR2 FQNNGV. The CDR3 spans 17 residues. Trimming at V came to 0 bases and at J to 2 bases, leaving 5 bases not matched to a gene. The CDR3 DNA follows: TGTGCCAGCAGCTTAGAACGTCTAGCGGGAGTCACAGATACGCAGTATTTT. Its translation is CASSLERLAGVTDTQYF.

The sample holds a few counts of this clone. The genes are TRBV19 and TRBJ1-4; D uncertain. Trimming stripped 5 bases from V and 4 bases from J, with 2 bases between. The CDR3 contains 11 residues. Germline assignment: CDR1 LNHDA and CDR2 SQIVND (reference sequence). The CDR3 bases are TGTGCCAGTAGTTATAATGAAAAACTGTTTTTT. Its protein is CASSYNEKLFF.

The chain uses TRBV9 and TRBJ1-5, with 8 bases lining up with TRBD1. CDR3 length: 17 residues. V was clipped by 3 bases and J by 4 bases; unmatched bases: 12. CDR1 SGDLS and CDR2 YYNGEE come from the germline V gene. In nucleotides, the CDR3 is TGTGCCAGCAGCGAGAGACAGGGGTATCAAGAGAATCAGCCCCAGCATTTT. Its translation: CASSERQGYQENQPQHF.

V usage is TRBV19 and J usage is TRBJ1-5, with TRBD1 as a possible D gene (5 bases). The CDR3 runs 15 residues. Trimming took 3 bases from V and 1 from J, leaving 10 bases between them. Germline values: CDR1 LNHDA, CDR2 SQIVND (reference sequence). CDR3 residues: CASSISGLSNQPQHF. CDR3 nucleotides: TGTGCCAGTAGTATTTCAGGGCTGAGCAATCAGCCCCAGCATTTT.

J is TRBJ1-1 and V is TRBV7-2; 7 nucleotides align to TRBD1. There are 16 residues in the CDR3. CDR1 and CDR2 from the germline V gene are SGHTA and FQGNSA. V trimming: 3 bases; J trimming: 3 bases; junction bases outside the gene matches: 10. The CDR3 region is CASSLTGLEGHTEAFF. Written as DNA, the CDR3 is TGTGCCAGCAGCTTGACAGGGTTGGAAGGGCACACTGAAGCTTTCTTT.

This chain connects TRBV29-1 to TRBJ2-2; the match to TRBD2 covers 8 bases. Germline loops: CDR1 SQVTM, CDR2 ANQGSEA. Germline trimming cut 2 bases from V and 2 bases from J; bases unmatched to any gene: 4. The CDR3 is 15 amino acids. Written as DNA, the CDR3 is TGCAGCGTTGAAAAAGCGGGGGTAAACACCGGGGAGCTGTTTTTT. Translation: CSVEKAGVNTGELFF.

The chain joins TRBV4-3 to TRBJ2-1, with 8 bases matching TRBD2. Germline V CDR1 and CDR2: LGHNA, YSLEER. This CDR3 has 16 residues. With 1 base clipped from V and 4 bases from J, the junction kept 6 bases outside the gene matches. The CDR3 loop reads CASSQGAGGPYNEQFF. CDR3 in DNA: TGCGCCAGCAGCCAAGGGGCGGGAGGACCTTACAATGAGCAGTTCTTC.

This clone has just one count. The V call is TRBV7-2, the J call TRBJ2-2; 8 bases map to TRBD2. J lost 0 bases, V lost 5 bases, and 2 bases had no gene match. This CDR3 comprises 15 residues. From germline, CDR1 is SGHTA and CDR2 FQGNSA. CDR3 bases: TGTGCCAGCAGCAGGGGACTAGCGAACACCGGGGAGCTGTTTTTT. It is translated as CASSRGLANTGELFF.

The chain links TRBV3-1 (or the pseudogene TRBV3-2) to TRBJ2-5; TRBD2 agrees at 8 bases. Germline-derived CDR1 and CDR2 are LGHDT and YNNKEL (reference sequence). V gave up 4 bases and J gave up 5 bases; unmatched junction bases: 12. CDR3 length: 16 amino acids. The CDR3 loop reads CASSPESGSDRETQYF. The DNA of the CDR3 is TGTGCCAGCAGCCCCGAGAGCGGGAGTGATCGGGAGACCCAGTACTTC.

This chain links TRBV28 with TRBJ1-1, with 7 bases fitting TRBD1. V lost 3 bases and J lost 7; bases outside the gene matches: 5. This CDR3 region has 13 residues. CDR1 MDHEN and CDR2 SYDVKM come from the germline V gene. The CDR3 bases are TGTGCCAGCAGTTTGGCGGACAGGTATGAAGCTTTCTTT. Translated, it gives CASSLADRYEAFF.

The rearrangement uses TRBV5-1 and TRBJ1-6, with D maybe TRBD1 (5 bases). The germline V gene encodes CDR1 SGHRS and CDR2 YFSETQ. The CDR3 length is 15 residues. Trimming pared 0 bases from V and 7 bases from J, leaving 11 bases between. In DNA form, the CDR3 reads TGCGCCAGCAGCTTGGAGGTACAGGAAAATTCACCCCTCCACTTT. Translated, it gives CASSLEVQENSPLHF.

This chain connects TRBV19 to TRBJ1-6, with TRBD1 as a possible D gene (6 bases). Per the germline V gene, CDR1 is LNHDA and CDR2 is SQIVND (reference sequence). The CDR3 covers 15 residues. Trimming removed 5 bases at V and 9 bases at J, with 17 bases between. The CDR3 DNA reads TGTGCCAGTAGTCCCAGGGGTGGTCGGGGTTCACCCCTCCACTTT. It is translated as CASSPRGGRGSPLHF.

CDR3 DNA sequence: TGTGCCAGTAGAGCCGACACCTACAATGAGCAGTTCTTC. Its protein is CASRADTYNEQFF. This chain joins TRBV19 and TRBJ2-1; D unclear. Germline values: CDR1 LNHDA, CDR2 SQIVND (reference sequence). V gave up 6 bases and J gave up 2 bases, with 8 bases separating them. The CDR3 loop spans 13 amino acids.